This T cell receptor (beta chain) was documented in a study of blood T cell repertoires in COVID-19. Here immunoSEQ multiplex PCR was the method, and the copy in TCRdb shows in-frame clones only, minus some. The sample gives some 150,000 clones, 84% of which show up once; 2.2% is in the top ten. Sequencing was done on a sample of peripheral blood. The receptor comes from a man between 65 and 85 years old with acute or convalescent COVID-19.

This chain's CDR3 is CASSQDTGQGLNEQFF. In nucleotides, the CDR3 is TGCGCCAGCAGCCAAGATACGGGACAGGGTTTAAATGAGCAGTTCTTC. J is TRBJ2-1 and V is TRBV4-1, with 9 bases aligning to TRBD1. V shed 0 bases, J shed 7 bases, and the junction held 7 bases outside the gene matches. The CDR3 loop spans 16 amino acids. The germline V gene has CDR1 MGHRA and CDR2 YSYEKL.